The 20 T cell receptor beta chains in this list originate from one sample, sequenced in a study of synovial regulatory T cells in juvenile arthritis. Study-wide points: Blood Treg cells that were inflammation-associated showed lower TCR diversity than other blood Treg cells.

These receptors' antigens are unknown. TCRdb keeps only in-frame clones here, not all; method: immunoSEQ multiplex PCR. In all, the sample yields approximately 820 clones. Sequenced sample: Treg cells from blood. Regarding subset: HLA-DR+ inflammation-associated blood Treg cells. These receptor sequences come from a donor aged 2-29 years with juvenile idiopathic arthritis.

This rearrangement joins TRBV30 to TRBJ2-6; TCRdb lists TRBD1, though no DNA is available to test this call. The CDR3 contains 16 residues. Only the protein sequence is given. Germline loops: CDR1 GTSNPN, CDR2 SVGIG (reference sequence). This chain's CDR3 is CACPGTAPSGANVLTF.

The chain carries TRBV7-9 and TRBJ1-2; TCRdb indicates TRBD1, and absent DNA this call remains unverified. The germline V gene has CDR1 SEHNR and CDR2 FQNEAQ (reference sequence). The CDR3 length is 17 residues. Nucleotide data are not available. CDR3: CASSPRTGDGSNYGYTF. Looking up the rest from reference TRBV7-9 and TRBJ1-2 gives the full variable domain: DTGVSQNPRHKITKRGQNVTFRCDPISEHNRLYWYRQTLGQGPEFLTYFQNEAQLEKSRLLSDRFSAERPKGSFSTLEIQRTEQGDSAMYLCASSPRTGDGSNYGYTFGSGTRLTVV.

This clone ranks as medium-sized in terms of frequency. J is TRBJ2-3 and V is TRBV7-6. The CDR3 length is 12 residues. No DNA accompanies this entry. Germline loops: CDR1 SGHVS, CDR2 FNYEAQ. This chain's CDR3 is CASSLQQNTQYF.

This clone is medium-sized (0.01 to 0.1%) by frequency. V gene TRBV4-1 combines with J gene TRBJ1-6; TCRdb outputs TRBD1, but without DNA this stays unchecked. The CDR3 contains 17 residues. No DNA was logged. Germline assignment: CDR1 MGHRA and CDR2 YSYEKL. CDR3 residues: CASSSPLGQAKNSPLHF.

This clone is identified as medium-sized from frequency. V gene TRBV7-8 combines with J gene TRBJ1-5. Per the germline V gene, CDR1 is SGHVS and CDR2 is FQNEAQ. This CDR3 comprises 17 residues. No DNA is listed. CDR3 residues: CASSHNRAQDSNQPQHF.

This clone is identified as medium-sized from frequency. This chain uses TRBV30 with TRBJ1-2; there is no DNA to check the TCRdb D call of TRBD1. CDR3 length: 13 residues. The coding DNA is unavailable. Germline CDR1 reads GTSNPN; CDR2 reads SVGIG (reference sequence). The CDR3 loop is CAWSVGANYGYTF. Together with reference TRBV30 and TRBJ1-2, the CDR3 gives the full variable domain: SQTIHQWPATLVQPVGSPLSLECTVEGTSNPNLYWYRQAAGRGLQLLFYSVGIGQISSEVPQNLSASRPQDRQFILSSKKLLLSDSGFYLCAWSVGANYGYTFGSGTRLTVV.

This clone is classed as medium-sized by frequency. The chain joins TRBV30 to TRBJ1-2. The CDR3 spans 8 residues. No DNA sequence was recorded. Germline V gives CDR1 GTSNPN, CDR2 SVGIG (reference sequence). This CDR3 is CALEGYTF.

V and J are TRBV7-2 and TRBJ2-5. The germline V gene has CDR1 SGHTA and CDR2 FQGNSA. The CDR3 is 14 amino acids. There is no recorded DNA. CDR3 in amino acids: CASSRERTQETQYF.

This chain links TRBV7-2 with TRBJ2-5. CDR3 length: 12 residues. DNA is not on record. The germline CDR1 and CDR2 sequences are SGHTA and FQGNSA. The CDR3 loop reads CASKVSKETQYF.

This clone is called medium-sized based on its frequency. This chain links TRBV20-1 with TRBJ2-7. This CDR3 is built from 11 residues. The DNA is not on file. CDR1 and CDR2 from the germline V gene are DFQATT and SNEGSKA (reference sequence). The CDR3 sequence: CSAEGTYEQYF.

The rearrangement links TRBV5-1 to TRBJ2-6; TCRdb designates TRBD2, a call that cannot be tested without DNA. Germline V gene sequence: CDR1 SGHRS, CDR2 YFSETQ. CDR3 length: 16 residues. No DNA is given. The chain's CDR3 is CASGGVKSSGANVLTF.

This clone is classed as medium-sized by frequency. The chain recombines TRBV27 with TRBJ1-6; absent DNA, TCRdb's TRBD1 call cannot be checked. This CDR3 spans 15 amino acids. The DNA is unrecorded. CDR1 and CDR2 (germline): MNHEY, SMNVEV (reference sequence). CDR3 loop: CASSLRTGDNSPLHF.

This clone is called medium-sized (0.01 to 0.1%) based on its frequency. V usage is TRBV5-5 and J usage is TRBJ1-5; TCRdb proposes TRBD1, but this gene call is untestable without DNA. CDR3 size: 14 residues. No DNA sequence was recorded. Germline loops: CDR1 SGHKS, CDR2 YYEKEE (reference sequence). CDR3 protein: CASSFGTGEQPQHF.

This clone is deemed medium-sized by its frequency. The V gene is TRBV2, the J gene TRBJ2-7; the D call from TCRdb, TRBD2, cannot be confirmed without DNA. CDR3 length: 12 amino acids. The record lacks a DNA sequence. Germline assignment: CDR1 SNHLY and CDR2 FYNNEI. CDR3 amino acids: CASLGLFYEQYF.

Measured by frequency, this clone is medium-sized. The chain employs TRBV30 and TRBJ2-7; the TCRdb call, TRBD1, lacks DNA for checking. Looked up from germline, CDR1 is GTSNPN and CDR2 is SVGIG (reference sequence). The CDR3 is 15 residues long. No DNA sequence was recorded. The CDR3 sequence is CAWRARGRSSYEQYF.

This clone ranks as large in terms of frequency. The V call is TRBV5-1, the J call TRBJ1-1; TCRdb's D gene call, TRBD1, goes unchecked for lack of DNA. Germline lookup yields CDR1 SGHRS and CDR2 YFSETQ. The CDR3 covers 13 residues. No DNA has been recorded. The CDR3 protein is CASSLGTATEAFF.

This chain connects TRBV6-4 to TRBJ1-5; TCRdb lists TRBD1, though no DNA is available to test this call. Germline V lookup: CDR1 MRHNA, CDR2 SNTAGT. The CDR3 is made up of 15 amino acids. Only the protein is on record. The chain's CDR3 is CASSDGGQCNQPQHF.

V and J are TRBV7-2 and TRBJ2-5; TCRdb's D call, TRBD2, is unchecked because there is no DNA. Germline-derived CDR1 and CDR2 are SGHTA and FQGNSA. There are 16 residues in the CDR3. No DNA is recorded. The CDR3: CASSDLSGVAGETQYF. Full variable domain (rest looked up from reference TRBV7-2 and TRBJ2-5): GAGVSQSPSNKVTEKGKDVELRCDPISGHTALYWYRQSLGQGLEFLIYFQGNSAPDKSGLPSDRFSAERTGGSVSTLTIQRTQQEDSAVYLCASSDLSGVAGETQYFGPGTRLLVL.

This clone is called medium-sized based on its frequency. This rearrangement joins TRBV5-4 to TRBJ1-2. CDR1 is SGHNT and CDR2 is YYREEE in the germline V gene (reference sequence). This CDR3 has 13 amino acids. Only the protein sequence is given. CDR3 sequence reads: CASSLVGGGGYTF.

This clone registers medium-sized by frequency. This chain uses TRBV7-9 with TRBJ2-2; TCRdb's D gene call, TRBD2, goes unchecked for lack of DNA. Germline lookup yields CDR1 SEHNR and CDR2 FQNEAQ (reference sequence). CDR3 size: 18 residues. The record lacks a DNA sequence. CDR3 loop: CASSRLRAGGLSTGELFF.